The 27 T cell receptor beta chains in this list originate from one sample, sequenced in a study of identical twins. One entry per CDR3 protein, called by TCRdb with MiXCR from the 5' RACE reads. The profile shows 570,000 or so distinct CDR3 sequences, around a tenth of them singletons. The same specimen was also included in a second study, on yellow fever vaccine responses in identical twins.

Sequencing was performed on PBMCs. The receptors originated from a woman aged 18-29 years in good health.

At least ten counts were recorded for this clonotype. V and J are TRBV5-5 and TRBJ2-3, with 8 nucleotides matching TRBD1. The CDR3 consists of 16 residues. With V trimmed by 3 bases and J by 3 bases, 9 bases remained unmatched. CDR1 and CDR2 from the germline V gene are SGHKS and YYEKEE (reference sequence). CDR3 bases: TGTGCCAGCAGCTACGGACAGGGAGGTAGAACAGATACGCAGTATTTT. It encodes CASSYGQGGRTDTQYF.

The V call is TRBV2, the J call TRBJ2-3; 8 positions match TRBD1. The CDR3 contains 19 residues. Trimming cost V 8 bases and J 5 bases; bases outside gene matches: 24. The germline CDR1 and CDR2 sequences are SNHLY and FYNNEI. CDR3 amino acids: CASCSIKQGASPRVDTQYF. CDR3 sequence (DNA): TGTGCCAGCTGTTCAATAAAGCAGGGGGCATCCCCGAGGGTAGATACGCAGTATTTT.

The J gene is TRBJ1-2, the V gene TRBV5-1, with D perhaps matching TRBD1 (5 bases). Trimming cost V 4 bases and J 7 bases, with 17 bases left between them. This CDR3 spans 14 amino acids. The germline CDR1 and CDR2 sequences are SGHRS and YFSETQ. The CDR3 DNA follows: TGCGCCAGCAGCACCTTAGACAGTTCCGCTGGCTACACCTTC. Protein: CASSTLDSSAGYTF.

In its sample, this clonotype was seen a few times. The chain is built from TRBV12-2 and TRBJ1-1; TRBD1 reflects the table's D call only, with no check against the DNA. TRBV12-2 is annotated as a pseudogene. There are 17 residues in the CDR3. The CDR3 spells CASRSPGPRIGDTEAFF. CDR3 sequence (DNA): TGTGCAAGTCGCTCTCCTGGGCCACGGATAGGGGATACTGAAGCTTTCTTT.

This rearrangement joins TRBV6-4 to TRBJ2-1, with TRBD2 identical over 10 bases. This CDR3 is 16 amino acids long. V dropped 6 bases and J dropped 6; count of bases not matched to a gene: 11. Germline loops: CDR1 MRHNA, CDR2 SNTAGT. The CDR3 bases are TGTGCCAGCAGCCCCGGTGAGAGCGGGGGGGCCAATGAGCAGTTCTTC. This codes for CASSPGESGGANEQFF.

The chain employs TRBV3-1 and TRBJ2-1, with 10 bases that match TRBD2. Germline V gives CDR1 LGHDT, CDR2 YNNKEL (reference sequence). The ends lost 7 bases at V and 9 bases at J; junction bases unmatched: 18. The CDR3 is 17 residues long. The CDR3 DNA is TGTGCCAGCACCCATTTCGTACTAGCGGGAAACCCTGGTGAGCAGTTCTTC. It translates to CASTHFVLAGNPGEQFF.

This clonotype was recorded many times. The genes are TRBV6-1 and TRBJ2-2; weak D call: TRBD1 (5 bases). Trimming stripped 6 bases from V and 0 bases from J, with 14 bases between. The CDR3 totals 16 residues. From germline, CDR1 is MNHNS and CDR2 SASEGT. The CDR3 DNA reads as TGTGCCAGCAGCTTAAGCAGGGCTCCGAACACCGGGGAGCTGTTTTTT. This sequence encodes CASSLSRAPNTGELFF.

This clonotype occurred many times. The rearrangement uses TRBV11-2 and TRBJ2-1; TRBD2 aligns across 8 bases. The length of the CDR3 is 17 residues. CDR1 and CDR2 (germline): SGHAT, FQNNGV. The V and J ends lost 5 bases and 2 bases, in that order; junction bases with no gene match: 11. CDR3 nucleotides: TGTGCCAGCAGCCCCGCTTTAAGACTAGCGCCCTACAATGAGCAGTTCTTC. Its translation is CASSPALRLAPYNEQFF.

This clonotype was seen repeatedly, ten times or more. J is TRBJ1-2 and V is TRBV3-1; a possible D gene is TRBD1 (5 bases). Trimming removed 0 bases from V and 8 bases from J, with 10 bases in between. The CDR3 is 13 amino acids. Germline CDR1 reads LGHDT; CDR2 reads YNNKEL (reference sequence). CDR3 amino acids: CASSQDSGRGYTF. DNA of the CDR3: TGTGCCAGCAGCCAAGATTCGGGGCGGGGCTACACCTTC.

This clonotype has at least ten counts. The rearrangement links TRBV6-5 to TRBJ2-3; possible D gene TRBD2, 5 bases. Germline assignment: CDR1 MNHEY and CDR2 SVGAGI. The CDR3 is 15 residues long. V was pared by 2 bases and J by 3 bases, with 12 bases between. The CDR3 bases are TGTGCCAGCAGTTACGGGCGGGCTACAACAGATACGCAGTATTTT. Amino acid sequence: CASSYGRATTDTQYF.

This clonotype was observed many times. The chain uses TRBV11-2 and TRBJ2-3; tentatively, D is TRBD2 (5 bases). Trimming removed 6 bases from V and 2 bases from J, with 24 bases in between. This CDR3 spans 18 amino acids. The germline CDR1 and CDR2 sequences are SGHAT and FQNNGV. In DNA form, the CDR3 reads TGTGCCAGCAGGCTTAGGGTTCCTGAGGGTCGGGCCACAGATACGCAGTATTTT. Its translation is CASRLRVPEGRATDTQYF.

A few counts support this clonotype. This rearrangement joins TRBV9 to TRBJ1-1; no reliable D call. V lost 0 bases and J lost 1, with 7 bases in between. Germline values: CDR1 SGDLS, CDR2 YYNGEE. The length of the CDR3 is 14 residues. The CDR3 is CASSVAIGNTEAFF. The CDR3 DNA reads TGTGCCAGCAGCGTAGCTATCGGGAACACTGAAGCTTTCTTT.

This clonotype has a count of ten or more. This chain links TRBV5-1 with TRBJ2-7; D gene unclear. This CDR3 region has 16 residues. Germline V lookup: CDR1 SGHRS, CDR2 YFSETQ. V was shortened by 3 bases and J by 1 base, with 17 bases between the two germline ends. The CDR3 DNA is TGCGCCAGCAGCTCCGACCGGCCCACGGAATCCTACGAGCAGTACTTC. Its translation: CASSSDRPTESYEQYF.

This clonotype was seen repeatedly, ten times or more. The chain joins TRBV12-3 or TRBV12-4 to TRBJ2-7; a possible D gene is TRBD1 (5 bases). The germline V and J ends were trimmed by 0 bases and 2 bases, with 11 bases remaining between them. The CDR3 contains 15 residues. This CDR3 reads CASSLAGAGTYEQYF. The DNA for the CDR3 is TGTGCCAGCAGTTTAGCAGGGGCCGGCACCTACGAGCAGTACTTC.

This chain uses TRBV5-4 with TRBJ1-2; D possibly corresponds to TRBD1 (5 bases). Looked up from germline, CDR1 is SGHNT and CDR2 is YYREEE (reference sequence). V shed 0 bases and J shed 7 bases, with 7 bases lying between them. There are 12 residues in the CDR3. The CDR3 is CASSLDQGGYTF. The CDR3 region has the DNA TGTGCCAGCAGCTTGGATCAGGGTGGCTACACCTTC.

A note on this clonotype: One end of the junction varies from germline; a read error may be responsible. This sequence joins TRBV5-6 and TRBJ2-7, with D possibly being TRBD1 or TRBD2 (5 bases each). CDR1 and CDR2 (germline): SGHDT, YYEEEE. The CDR3 is 15 amino acids. CDR3 DNA: TGTGCCAGCAACTTGGTGGGGACGAAGGCTTACGAGCAGTACTTC. This codes for CASNLVGTKAYEQYF.

The chain couples TRBV7-9 to TRBJ2-1; 13 bases are shared with TRBD2. With 5 bases clipped from V and 8 bases from J, the junction kept 9 bases outside the gene matches. Looked up from germline, CDR1 is SEHNR and CDR2 is FQNEAQ (reference sequence). This CDR3 contains 16 residues. The DNA of the CDR3 is TGTGCCAGCAGCCCCGTCGGGACTAGCGGGACAGATGAGCAGTTCTTC. Translating gives CASSPVGTSGTDEQFF.

Remarks on this clonotype: A read error is possible here, since a much larger clone lies one base away. V gene TRBV29-1 combines with J gene TRBJ2-2; D remains unclear. CDR3 size: 11 residues. CDR1 is SQVTM and CDR2 is ANQGSEA in the germline V gene. V was shortened by 7 bases and J by 4 bases, with 7 bases between the two germline ends. The CDR3 coding sequence is TGCAGCGGGCTGGGCACCGGGGAGCTGTTTTTT. Translation gives CSGLGTGELFF.

This clonotype was detected ten times or more. The V call is TRBV5-1, the J call TRBJ2-1; D unresolved. Trimming pared 5 bases from V and 2 bases from J, leaving 5 bases between. This CDR3 spans 12 amino acids. Germline CDR1 is SGHRS and CDR2 is YFSETQ. CDR3 loop: CASSGTYNEQFF. DNA of the CDR3: TGCGCCAGCAGTGGAACCTACAATGAGCAGTTCTTC.

The V call is TRBV12-3 or TRBV12-4, the J call TRBJ2-5; D might be TRBD2 (7 bases). This CDR3 contains 15 residues. V dropped 1 base and J dropped 5 bases, with 14 bases sitting between them. The CDR3 DNA is TGTGCCAGCAGTTTAGAGGGGGGGGTTTCGGAGACCCAGTACTTC. It specifies CASSLEGGVSETQYF.

The chain is built from TRBV4-3 and TRBJ2-1; no firm D call. Germline-derived CDR1 and CDR2 are LGHNA and YSLEER. V was pared by 0 bases and J by 0 bases, with 12 bases between. The CDR3 runs to 17 residues. CDR3 nucleotide sequence: TGCGCCAGCAGCCAAGATGTCTCGTCGAGCTCCTACAATGAGCAGTTCTTC. Amino acids: CASSQDVSSSSYNEQFF.

This clonotype was picked up a small number of times. The genes are TRBV27 and TRBJ2-7; D not resolved. The ends were cut back, 9 bases at V and 2 bases at J, with 14 bases in the middle. Germline V gives CDR1 MNHEY, CDR2 SMNVEV (reference sequence). The CDR3 sequence is 13 residues long. This chain's CDR3 is CASRPAGAYEQYF. CDR3 nucleotide sequence: TGTGCCAGTCGGCCAGCTGGAGCCTACGAGCAGTACTTC.

The V gene is TRBV6-4, the J gene TRBJ2-7; perhaps TRBD2 as D (6 bases). V lost 6 bases and J lost 0, with 15 bases in between. The CDR3 totals 15 residues. CDR1 is MRHNA and CDR2 is SNTAGT in the germline V gene. The CDR3 spells CASRSGTLISYEQYF. The CDR3 nucleotides are TGTGCCAGCAGGTCGGGGACTCTAATCTCCTACGAGCAGTACTTC.

The sample holds a few counts of this clonotype. The chain is built from TRBV2 and TRBJ2-7; TRBD1 matches at 9 bases. CDR1 SNHLY and CDR2 FYNNEI come from the germline V gene. V was pared by 2 bases and J by 2 bases, with 4 bases of the junction left unmatched. CDR3 length: 15 amino acids. In nucleotides, the CDR3 is TGTGCCAGCAGTGAACGGGGACAGGGTACCTACGAGCAGTACTTC. Translation: CASSERGQGTYEQYF.

The CDR3 region is CASSPEGLPPQHF. CDR3 nucleotide sequence: TGTGCCAGCAGTCCCGAAGGCCTTCCACCCCAGCATTTT. The gene calls are TRBV7-2 and TRBJ1-5; D remains unclear. Between the trimmed V and J ends, which lost 6 bases and 10 bases, there was a span of 16 bases. CDR3 length: 13 amino acids. From germline, CDR1 is SGHTA and CDR2 FQGNSA.

The chain employs TRBV6-1 and TRBJ2-1, with 10 bases aligning to TRBD1. The germline V gene has CDR1 MNHNS and CDR2 SASEGT. The ends lost 4 bases at V and 7 bases at J; junction bases unmatched: 4. The CDR3 spans 14 residues. The CDR3 reads CASSGQGANNEQFF. The CDR3 DNA is TGTGCCAGCAGTGGACAGGGGGCGAATAATGAGCAGTTCTTC.

The V gene is TRBV6-6, the J gene TRBJ2-3, with TRBD1 matching 9 bases. In germline, CDR1 is MNHNY, CDR2 SVGAGI (reference sequence). The CDR3 runs to 12 residues. V trimming: 10 bases; J trimming: 6 bases; junction bases outside the gene matches: 5. The CDR3 loop reads CANRGPTDTQYF. CDR3 DNA: TGTGCCAACAGGGGGCCCACGGATACGCAGTATTTT.